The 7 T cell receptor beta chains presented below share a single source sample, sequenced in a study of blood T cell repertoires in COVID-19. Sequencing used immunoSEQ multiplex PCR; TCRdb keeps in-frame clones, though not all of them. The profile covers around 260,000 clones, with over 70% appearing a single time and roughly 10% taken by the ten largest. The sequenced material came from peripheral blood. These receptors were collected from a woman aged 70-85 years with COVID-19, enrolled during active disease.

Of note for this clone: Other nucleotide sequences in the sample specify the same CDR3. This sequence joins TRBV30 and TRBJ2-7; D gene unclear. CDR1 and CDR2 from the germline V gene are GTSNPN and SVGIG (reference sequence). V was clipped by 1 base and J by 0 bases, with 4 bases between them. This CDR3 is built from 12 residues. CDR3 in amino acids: CAWSASSYEQYF. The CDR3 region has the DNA TGTGCCTGGAGTGCTAGCTCCTACGAGCAGTACTTC.

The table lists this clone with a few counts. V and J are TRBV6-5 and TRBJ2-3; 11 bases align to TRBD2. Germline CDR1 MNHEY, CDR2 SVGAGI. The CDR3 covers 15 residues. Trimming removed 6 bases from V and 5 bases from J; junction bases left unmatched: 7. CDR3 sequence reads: CASRKGLAGLDTQYF. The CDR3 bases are TGTGCCAGCAGGAAAGGACTAGCGGGCTTAGATACGCAGTATTTT.

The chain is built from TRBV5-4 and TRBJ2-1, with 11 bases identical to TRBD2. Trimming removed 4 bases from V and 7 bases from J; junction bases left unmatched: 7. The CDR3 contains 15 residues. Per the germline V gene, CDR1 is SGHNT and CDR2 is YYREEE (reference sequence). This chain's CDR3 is CASSPSGLAVNEQFF. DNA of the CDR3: TGTGCCAGCAGCCCCTCGGGACTAGCGGTTAATGAGCAGTTCTTC. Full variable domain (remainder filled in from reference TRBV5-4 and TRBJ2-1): ETGVTQSPTHLIKTRGQQVTLRCSSQSGHNTVSWYQQALGQGPQFIFQYYREEENGRGNFPPRFSGLQFPNYSSELNVNALELDDSALYLCASSPSGLAVNEQFFGPGTRLTVL.

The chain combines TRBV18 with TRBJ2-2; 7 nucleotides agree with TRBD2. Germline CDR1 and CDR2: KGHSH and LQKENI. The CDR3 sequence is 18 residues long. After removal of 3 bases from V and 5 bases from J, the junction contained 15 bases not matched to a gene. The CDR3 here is CASSPRGETPGRTGELFF. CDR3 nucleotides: TGTGCCAGCTCACCTCGGGGGGAGACACCAGGGAGGACCGGGGAGCTGTTTTTT.

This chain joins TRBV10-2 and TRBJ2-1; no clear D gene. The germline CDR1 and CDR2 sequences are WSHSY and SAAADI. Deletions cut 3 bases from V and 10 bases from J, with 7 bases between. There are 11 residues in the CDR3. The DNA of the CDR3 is TGCGCCAGCAGTGATCTATGGGAGCAGTTCTTC. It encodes CASSDLWEQFF.

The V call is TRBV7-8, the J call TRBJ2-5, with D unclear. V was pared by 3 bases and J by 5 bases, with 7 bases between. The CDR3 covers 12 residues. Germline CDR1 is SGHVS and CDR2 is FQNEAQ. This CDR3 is CASSLTLETQYF. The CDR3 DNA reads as TGTGCCAGCAGCTTGACACTGGAGACCCAGTACTTC.

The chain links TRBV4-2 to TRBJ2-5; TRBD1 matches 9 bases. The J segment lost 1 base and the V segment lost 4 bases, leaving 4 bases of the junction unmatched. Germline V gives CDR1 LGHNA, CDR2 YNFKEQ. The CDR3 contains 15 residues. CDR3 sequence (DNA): TGTGCCAGCAGCCCCTGGACAGGGGCCCAAGAGACCCAGTACTTC. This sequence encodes CASSPWTGAQETQYF.